This TCR beta chain was retrieved from a study of radiotherapy plus CTLA-4 blockade in lung cancer. Notes on the study in general: There was expansion of tumor-derived TCR clones in blood after radiotherapy plus ipilimumab.

Ipilimumab CTLA-4 blockade and focal radiation were given to patients with chemo-refractory metastatic non-small-cell lung cancer. Sample share makes this clone medium-sized. Its antigen is not identified. The length of the CDR3 is 14 residues. Germline trimming cut 6 bases from V and 9 bases from J; bases unmatched to any gene: 8. Germline V gives CDR1 ENHRY, CDR2 SYGVKD. Clones were sequenced by immunoSEQ multiplex PCR, and TCRdb holds only the in-frame ones, with some missing. The sample consists of approximately 95,000 clones, 75% to 90% of them appearing once. Sequenced here: peripheral blood, sampled from a patient treated with radiotherapy plus ipilimumab. The origin of this receptor is a human donor with non-small cell lung cancer who had a partial response to radiotherapy plus ipilimumab. The gene calls are TRBV10-3 and TRBJ2-1, with TRBD2 matching over 10 bases. The CDR3 region is CAIRGTSGIAEQFF. CDR3 in DNA: TGTGCCATCAGGGGAACTAGCGGGATCGCTGAGCAGTTCTTC.